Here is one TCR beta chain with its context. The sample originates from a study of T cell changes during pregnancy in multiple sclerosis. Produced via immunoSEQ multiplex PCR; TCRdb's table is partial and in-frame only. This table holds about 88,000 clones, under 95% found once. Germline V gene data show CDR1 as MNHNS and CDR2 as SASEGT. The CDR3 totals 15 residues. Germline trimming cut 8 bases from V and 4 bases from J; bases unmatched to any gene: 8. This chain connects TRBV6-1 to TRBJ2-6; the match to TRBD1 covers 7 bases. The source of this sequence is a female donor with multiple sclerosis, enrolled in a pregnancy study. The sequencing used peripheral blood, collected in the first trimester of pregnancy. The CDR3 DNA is TGTGCCAGCCTGCCGACAGGGAGAGGGGCCAACGTCCTGACTTTC. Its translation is CASLPTGRGANVLTF.